These 5 T cell receptor beta chains originate from one sample sequenced in a study of response to subunit inactivated influenza vaccine. TCRdb re-analysed the RT-PCR reads in MiXCR, keeping a single row per CDR3 protein. Of 170,000 or so distinct CDR3 sequences listed, about 10% are singletons. Sample: CD8+ T cells sorted from PBMCs, taken about 23 months after vaccination. The origin of the receptors is a man in his fifties or sixties who received an inactivated influenza vaccine.

This clonotype was found once. A junction end diverges from the germline sequence, so it may reflect a read error. This chain links TRBV9 with TRBJ2-7; D gene ambiguous. Germline-derived CDR1 and CDR2 are SGDLS and YYNGEE. The CDR3 is made up of 15 amino acids. The DNA for the CDR3 is TGTGCCGGCAGCCCCGGCGGACGTCCCTCCTACGAGCAGTACTTC. This translates into CAGSPGGRPSYEQYF.

This clonotype has just a few counts. The gene calls are TRBV9 and TRBJ2-2; 12 bases align to TRBD2. V dropped 6 bases and J dropped 6; count of bases not matched to a gene: 6. This CDR3 comprises 15 residues. The V gene's germline CDR1 is SGDLS and CDR2 YYNGEE. The CDR3 spells CASTRTSGMAGELFF. The DNA for the CDR3 is TGTGCCAGCACGCGGACTAGCGGGATGGCCGGGGAGCTGTTTTTT.

In its sample, this clonotype was seen many times. The chain uses TRBV2 and TRBJ1-2; the D is unclear. Germline V gives CDR1 SNHLY, CDR2 FYNNEI. Trimming stripped 10 bases from V and 3 bases from J, with 15 bases between. CDR3 length: 13 residues. The chain's CDR3 is CATTDGLDYGYTF. The CDR3 coding sequence is TGTGCCACGACGGACGGCCTGGACTATGGCTACACCTTC.

This clonotype showed up just a few times. This sequence joins TRBV6-5 and TRBJ2-5; D tentatively reads TRBD1 or TRBD2 (5 bases each). V lost 4 bases and J 4 bases, leaving 19 bases between the germline ends. Germline CDR1 and CDR2: MNHEY and SVGAGI. CDR3 length equals 16 residues. The CDR3: CASSSYSGRWGETQYF. For the CDR3, the DNA is TGTGCCAGCAGTTCCTACTCGGGACGGTGGGGAGAGACCCAGTACTTC.

This clonotype was detected once. This chain links TRBV4-2 with TRBJ2-7; maybe TRBD2 (5 bases). In germline, CDR1 is LGHNA, CDR2 YNFKEQ. This CDR3 spans 16 amino acids. The germline V and J ends were trimmed by 7 bases and 0 bases, with 19 bases remaining between them. The CDR3 loop reads CASTQLVSGYSYEQYF. CDR3 sequence (DNA): TGTGCCAGCACCCAGCTGGTGTCGGGGTACTCCTACGAGCAGTACTTC.